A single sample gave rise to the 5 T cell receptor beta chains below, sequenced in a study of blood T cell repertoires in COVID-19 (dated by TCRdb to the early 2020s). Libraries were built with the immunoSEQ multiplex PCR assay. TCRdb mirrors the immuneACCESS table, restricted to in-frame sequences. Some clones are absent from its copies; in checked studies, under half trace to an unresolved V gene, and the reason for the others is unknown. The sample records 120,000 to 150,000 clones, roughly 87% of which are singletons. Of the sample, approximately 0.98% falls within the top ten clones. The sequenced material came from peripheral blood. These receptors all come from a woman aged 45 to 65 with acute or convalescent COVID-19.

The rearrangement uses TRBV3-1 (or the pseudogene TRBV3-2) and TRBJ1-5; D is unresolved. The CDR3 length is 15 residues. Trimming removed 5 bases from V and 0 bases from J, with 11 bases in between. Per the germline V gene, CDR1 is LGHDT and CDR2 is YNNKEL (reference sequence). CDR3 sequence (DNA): TGTGCCAGCAGCGTTCAACCAGGTAGCAATCAGCCCCAGCATTTT. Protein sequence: CASSVQPGSNQPQHF.

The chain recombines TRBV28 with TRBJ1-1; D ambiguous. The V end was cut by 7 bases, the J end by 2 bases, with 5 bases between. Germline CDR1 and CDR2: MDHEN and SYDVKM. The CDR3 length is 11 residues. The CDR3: CASTSNTEAFF. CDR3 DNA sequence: TGTGCCAGCACCTCCAACACTGAAGCTTTCTTT.

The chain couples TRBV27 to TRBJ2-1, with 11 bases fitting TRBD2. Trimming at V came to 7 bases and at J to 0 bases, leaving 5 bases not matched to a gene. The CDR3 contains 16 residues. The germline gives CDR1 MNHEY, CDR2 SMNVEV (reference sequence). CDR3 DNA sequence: TGTGCCAGCACCGATCTAGCGGGGGGCTCCTACAATGAGCAGTTCTTC. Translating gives CASTDLAGGSYNEQFF.

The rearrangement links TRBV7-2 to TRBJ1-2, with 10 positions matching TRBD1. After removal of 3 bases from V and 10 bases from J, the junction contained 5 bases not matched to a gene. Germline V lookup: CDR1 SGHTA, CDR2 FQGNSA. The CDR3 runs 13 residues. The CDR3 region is CASSLGTGVVYTF. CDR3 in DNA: TGTGCCAGCAGCTTGGGGACAGGGGTAGTCTACACCTTC. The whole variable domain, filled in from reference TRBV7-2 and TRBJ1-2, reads GAGVSQSPSNKVTEKGKDVELRCDPISGHTALYWYRQSLGQGLEFLIYFQGNSAPDKSGLPSDRFSAERTGGSVSTLTIQRTQQEDSAVYLCASSLGTGVVYTFGSGTRLTVV.

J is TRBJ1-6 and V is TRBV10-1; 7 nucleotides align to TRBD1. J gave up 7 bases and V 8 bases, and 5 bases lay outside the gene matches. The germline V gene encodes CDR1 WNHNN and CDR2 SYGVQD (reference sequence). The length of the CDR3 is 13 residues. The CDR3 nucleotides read TGCGCCAGCGGACAGGTGGGAAATTCACCCCTCCACTTT. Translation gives CASGQVGNSPLHF.